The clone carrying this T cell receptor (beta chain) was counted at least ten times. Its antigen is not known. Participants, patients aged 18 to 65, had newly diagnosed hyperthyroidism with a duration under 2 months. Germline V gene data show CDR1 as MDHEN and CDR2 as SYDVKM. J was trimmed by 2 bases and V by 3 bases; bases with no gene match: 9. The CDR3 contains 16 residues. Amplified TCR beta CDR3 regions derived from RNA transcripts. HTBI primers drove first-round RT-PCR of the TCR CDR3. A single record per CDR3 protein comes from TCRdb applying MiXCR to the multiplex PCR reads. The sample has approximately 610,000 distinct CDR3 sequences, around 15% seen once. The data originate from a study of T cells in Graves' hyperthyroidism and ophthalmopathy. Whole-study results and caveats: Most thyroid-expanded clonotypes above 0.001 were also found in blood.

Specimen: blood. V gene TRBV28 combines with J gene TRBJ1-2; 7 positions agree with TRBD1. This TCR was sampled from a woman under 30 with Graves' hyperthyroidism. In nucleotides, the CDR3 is TGTGCCAGCAGTTTCTCTCGAACGGACAGGAACTATGGCTACACCTTC. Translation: CASSFSRTDRNYGYTF.